The clone carrying this T cell receptor beta chain was seen only once. Its target is unknown. The data were taken from a study of vaccination effects on CD4 cells after COVID-19. TCRdb's table, derived via immunoSEQ multiplex PCR, lists solely in-frame clones and lacks some. Among approximately 30,000 clones listed, about 70% were seen once. Sequencing followed a ViraFEST assay step that expanded antigen-specific CD4+ T cells with viral peptide pools. A roughly 10-day culture period preceded the isolation of CD4+ T cells. Nucleocapsid antibodies were negative in the vaccine recipients, who had never had SARS-CoV-2 infection. It was with about 10 IU/ml IL-2 and around 10 ug/ml peptides that more than 1.5 million PBMC per well were cultured. On both days 3 and 7, half of the culture medium was replaced with IL-2 medium. Notes on the study in general: Clones induced by infection and by vaccine showed marked clonal contraction late after vaccination.

The CDR3 has 14 residues. Germline-derived CDR1 and CDR2 are LNHDA and SQIVND (reference sequence). Trimming pared 3 bases from V and 8 bases from J, leaving 16 bases between. This specimen was CD4+ T cells from PBMCs cultured with SARS-CoV-2 spike peptides, taken before COVID-19 vaccination. The chain joins TRBV19 to TRBJ1-1; D might be TRBD1 (6 bases). The source is a human donor who received a COVID-19 vaccine. For the CDR3, the DNA is TGTGCCAGTAGTATTTACGGGAGGGGGGGAGAAGCTTTCTTT. Translating gives CASSIYGRGGEAFF.